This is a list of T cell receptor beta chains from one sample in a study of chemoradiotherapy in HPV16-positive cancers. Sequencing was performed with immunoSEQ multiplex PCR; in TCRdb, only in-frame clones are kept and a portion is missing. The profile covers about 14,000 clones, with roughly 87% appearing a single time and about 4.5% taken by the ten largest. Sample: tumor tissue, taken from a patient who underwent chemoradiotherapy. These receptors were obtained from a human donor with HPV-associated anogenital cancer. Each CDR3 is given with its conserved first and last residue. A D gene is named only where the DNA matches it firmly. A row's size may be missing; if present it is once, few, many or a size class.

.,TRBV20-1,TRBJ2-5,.,TGCAGTTCCGGGGGCGCAGAGACCCAGTACTTC,CSSGGAETQYF
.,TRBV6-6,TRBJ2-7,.,TGTGCCAGCAGTTACTCGGGGGCGGGAGAGCAGTACTTC,CASSYSGAGEQYF
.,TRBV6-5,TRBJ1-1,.,TGTGCCAGCAGTTACTGGGGGGCTAGGGATGAAGCTTTCTTT,CASSYWGARDEAFF
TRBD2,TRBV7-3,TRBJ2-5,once,TGTGCCAGCAGCTTAAACGCCGGGAGGGGTGAGACCCAGTACTTC,CASSLNAGRGETQYF
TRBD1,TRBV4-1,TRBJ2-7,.,TGCGCCAGCAGCCAAGATCCGGGACAGGGGAGATACGAGCAGTACTTC,CASSQDPGQGRYEQYF
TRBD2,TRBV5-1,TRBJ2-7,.,TGCGCCAGCAGAGAGGGTAGCGGGGCCCTATACGAGCAGTACTTC,CASREGSGALYEQYF
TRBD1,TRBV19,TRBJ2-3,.,TGTGCCAGTACCCCGGACAGGGGGATCCCAGATACGCAGTATTTT,CASTPDRGIPDTQYF
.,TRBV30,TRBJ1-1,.,TGTGCCTGGAGTGTGACGGGACACACTGAAGCTTTCTTT,CAWSVTGHTEAFF
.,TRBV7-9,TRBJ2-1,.,TGTGCCAGCCGCCGGGACATAGTTCATGAGCAGTTCTTC,CASRRDIVHEQFF
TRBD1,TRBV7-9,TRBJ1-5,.,TGTGCCAGCAGCTGGGGACAGGGTGATCAGCCCCAGCATTTT,CASSWGQGDQPQHF
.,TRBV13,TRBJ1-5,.,TGTGCCAGCAGCCTAGGTGGTGGGGTCAATCAGCCCCAGCATTTT,CASSLGGGVNQPQHF
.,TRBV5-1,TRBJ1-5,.,TGCGCCAGCAGCTTGGGCTTGAATCAGCCCCAGCATTTT,CASSLGLNQPQHF
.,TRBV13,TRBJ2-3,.,TGTGCCAGCAGCTTAGGGCGCTTGAGCACAGATACGCAGTATTTT,CASSLGRLSTDTQYF
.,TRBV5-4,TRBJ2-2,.,TGTGCCAGCAGCTTGGCGGGCAGGGTCACCGGGGAGCTGTTTTTT,CASSLAGRVTGELFF
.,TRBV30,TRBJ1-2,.,TGTGCCTGGACCCCAACGGGTCCGTCAGAGGGCTACACCTTC,CAWTPTGPSEGYTF
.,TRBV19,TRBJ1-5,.,TGTGCCAGTAGTATAATTGGACAGCCCCAGCATTTT,CASSIIGQPQHF
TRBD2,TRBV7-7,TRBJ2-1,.,TGTGCTAGCAGCCGACTAGCGGAATACAATGAGCAGTTCTTC,CASSRLAEYNEQFF
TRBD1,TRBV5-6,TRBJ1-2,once,TGTGCCAGCAGCCGGGGACAGCTCTATGGCTACACCTTC,CASSRGQLYGYTF
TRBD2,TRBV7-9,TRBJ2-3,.,TGTGCCAGCAGCTTAGCCCGAAGCGGGAGGGCCTCAGATACGCAGTATTTT,CASSLARSGRASDTQYF
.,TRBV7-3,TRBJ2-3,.,TGTGCCAGCAGCTGGGCTCAGGGACTCTCACACTCAGATACGCAGTATTTT,CASSWAQGLSHSDTQYF
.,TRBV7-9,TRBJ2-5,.,TGTGCCAGCAGCTTAGCGTGGGGGAGGCAAGAGACCCAGTACTTC,CASSLAWGRQETQYF
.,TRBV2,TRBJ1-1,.,TGTGCCAGCGGGAAACGACTGGGCACTGAAGCTTTCTTT,CASGKRLGTEAFF
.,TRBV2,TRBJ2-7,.,TGTGCCAGCAAACCCTATAGCAGCTCCTACGAGCAGTACTTC,CASKPYSSSYEQYF
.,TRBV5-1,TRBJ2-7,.,TGCGCCAGCAGCAGGGGGGGGGCGTACTACGAGCAGTACTTC,CASSRGGAYYEQYF
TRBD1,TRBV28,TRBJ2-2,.,TGTGCCAGCAGTACAAGACAGGGATGGGCCGGGGAGCTGTTTTTT,CASSTRQGWAGELFF
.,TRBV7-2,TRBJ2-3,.,TGTGCCAGCAGCTTGGAGAGGGCTAGATGGGTGCATTTT,CASSLERARWVHF
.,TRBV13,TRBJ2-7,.,TGTGCCAGCAGCTCCGGGACTTTCTACGAGCAGTACTTC,CASSSGTFYEQYF
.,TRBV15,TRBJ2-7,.,TGTGCCACCAGTAGAGATACTAGAGGCCACGAGCAGTACTTC,CATSRDTRGHEQYF
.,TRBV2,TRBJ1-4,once,TGTGCCAGCAGTGAAGCGGGGGAGGGCCTAGGGGAAAAACTGTTTTTT,CASSEAGEGLGEKLFF
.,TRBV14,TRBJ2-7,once,TGTGCCAGCAGCCAAGGAGTTTTTGGTTGGTACGAGCAGTACTTC,CASSQGVFGWYEQYF
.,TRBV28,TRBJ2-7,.,TGTGCCAGCAGTTCCGAGTACGAGCAGTACTTC,CASSSEYEQYF
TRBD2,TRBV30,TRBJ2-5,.,TGTGCCTGGAGTGGTACCCCGGGACTAGCGGGTGAAGAGACCCAGTACTTC,CAWSGTPGLAGEETQYF
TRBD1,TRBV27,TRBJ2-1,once,TGTGCCAGCAGTTCTCGGCCGGACAGGATTACTTTGAATGAGCAGTTCTTC,CASSSRPDRITLNEQFF
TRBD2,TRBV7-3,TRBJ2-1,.,TGTGCCAGCAGCTCACTAGCGGGAGGTTACAATGAGCAGTTCTTC,CASSSLAGGYNEQFF
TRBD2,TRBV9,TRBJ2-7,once,TGTGCCAGCAGCGTAAGTCGGGGGGGGCCGAGAGACTACGAGCAGTACTTC,CASSVSRGGPRDYEQYF
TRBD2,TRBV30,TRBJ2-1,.,TGTGCCTGGAGGGGACTAGCGACTTACAATGAGCAGTTCTTC,CAWRGLATYNEQFF
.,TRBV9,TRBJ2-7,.,TGTGCCAGCAGCGTGACCTACGAGCAGTACTTC,CASSVTYEQYF
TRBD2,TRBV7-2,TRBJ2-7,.,TGTGCCAGCAGCGCAGGACTAGCGGGAGTAAGTAAGCAGTACTTC,CASSAGLAGVSKQYF
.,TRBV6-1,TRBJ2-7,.,TGTGCCAGCAGTCCGACAGATTACGAGCAGTACTTC,CASSPTDYEQYF
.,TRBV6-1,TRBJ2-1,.,TGTGCCAGCACACTAGCAGCCTCCTACAATGAGCAGTTCTTC,CASTLAASYNEQFF
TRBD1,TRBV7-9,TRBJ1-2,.,TGTGCCAGCGAAAAGGGACAGGTGAATGGCTACACCTTC,CASEKGQVNGYTF
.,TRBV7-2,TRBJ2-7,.,TGTGCCAGCAGCCTCAGGGCAGAGGGAGGCTACGAGCAGTACTTC,CASSLRAEGGYEQYF
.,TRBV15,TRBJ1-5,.,TGTGCCACCAGGTTAGATTCAACAATGACCCAGCATTTT,CATRLDSTMTQHF
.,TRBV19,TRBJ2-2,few,TGTGCCAGTAGCGACACGGCGAACACCGGGGAGCTGTTTTTT,CASSDTANTGELFF
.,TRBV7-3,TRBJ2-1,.,TGTGCCAGCAGCTTAACCTCAGGGTACAATGAGCAGTTCTTC,CASSLTSGYNEQFF
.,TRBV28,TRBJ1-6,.,TGTGCCAGCCTTACAACTCGGAATAATTCACCCCTCCACTTT,CASLTTRNNSPLHF
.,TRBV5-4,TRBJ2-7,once,TGTGCCAGCAGCCCCACAGGTCCCGACCCCGAGCAGTACTTC,CASSPTGPDPEQYF
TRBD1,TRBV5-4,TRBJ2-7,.,TGTGCCAGCAGCCAACCGGGACAGGGCTACGAGCAGTACTTC,CASSQPGQGYEQYF